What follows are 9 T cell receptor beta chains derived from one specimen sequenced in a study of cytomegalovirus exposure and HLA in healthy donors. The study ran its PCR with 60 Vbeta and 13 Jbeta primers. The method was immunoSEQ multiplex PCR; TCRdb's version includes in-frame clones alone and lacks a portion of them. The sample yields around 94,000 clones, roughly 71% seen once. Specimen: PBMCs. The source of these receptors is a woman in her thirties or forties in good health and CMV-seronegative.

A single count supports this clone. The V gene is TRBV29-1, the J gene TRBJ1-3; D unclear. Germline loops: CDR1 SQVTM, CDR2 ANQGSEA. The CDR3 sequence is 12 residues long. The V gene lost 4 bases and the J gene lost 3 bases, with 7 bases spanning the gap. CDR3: CSVGGFGNTIYF. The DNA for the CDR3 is TGCAGCGTTGGTGGCTTTGGAAACACCATATATTTT.

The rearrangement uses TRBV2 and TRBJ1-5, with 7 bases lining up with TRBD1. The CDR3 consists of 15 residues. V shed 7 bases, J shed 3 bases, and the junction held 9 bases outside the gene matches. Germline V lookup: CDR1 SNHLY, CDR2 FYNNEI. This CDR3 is CASMRGTVNNQPQHF. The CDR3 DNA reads TGTGCCAGCATGAGGGGGACAGTGAACAATCAGCCCCAGCATTTT.

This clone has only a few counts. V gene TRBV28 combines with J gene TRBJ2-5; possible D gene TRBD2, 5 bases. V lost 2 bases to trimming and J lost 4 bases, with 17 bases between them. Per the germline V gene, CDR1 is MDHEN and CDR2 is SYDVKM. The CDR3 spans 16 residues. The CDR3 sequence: CASSLGDLGLGETQYF. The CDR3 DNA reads TGTGCCAGCAGTTTAGGGGATCTAGGACTCGGAGAGACCCAGTACTTC.

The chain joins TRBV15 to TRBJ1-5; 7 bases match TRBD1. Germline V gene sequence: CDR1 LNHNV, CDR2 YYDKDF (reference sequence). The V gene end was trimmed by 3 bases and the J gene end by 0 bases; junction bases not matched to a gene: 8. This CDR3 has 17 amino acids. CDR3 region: CATSRTNRGYSNQPQHF. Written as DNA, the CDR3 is TGTGCCACCAGCAGGACCAACAGGGGATATAGCAATCAGCCCCAGCATTTT.

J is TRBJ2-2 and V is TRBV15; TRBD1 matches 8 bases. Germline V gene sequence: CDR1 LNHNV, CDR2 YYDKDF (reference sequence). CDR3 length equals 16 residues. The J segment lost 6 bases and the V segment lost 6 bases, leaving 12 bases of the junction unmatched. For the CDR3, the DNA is TGTGCCACCAGTCCAGACCGGGACAGGCGGGCCGGGGAGCTGTTTTTT. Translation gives CATSPDRDRRAGELFF.

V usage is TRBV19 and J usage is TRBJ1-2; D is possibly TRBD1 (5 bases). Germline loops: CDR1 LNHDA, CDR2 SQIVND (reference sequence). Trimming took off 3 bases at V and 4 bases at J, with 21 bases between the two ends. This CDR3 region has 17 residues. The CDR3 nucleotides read TGTGCCAGTAGTATGGGCACCGGATGGAGGGGCGTCTATGGCTACACCTTC. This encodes CASSMGTGWRGVYGYTF.

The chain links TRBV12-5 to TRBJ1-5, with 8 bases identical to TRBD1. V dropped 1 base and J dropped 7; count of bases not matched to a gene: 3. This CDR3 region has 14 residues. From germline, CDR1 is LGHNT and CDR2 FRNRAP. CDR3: CASGLADRDQPQHF. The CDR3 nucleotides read TGTGCTAGTGGTTTGGCGGACAGGGACCAGCCCCAGCATTTT.

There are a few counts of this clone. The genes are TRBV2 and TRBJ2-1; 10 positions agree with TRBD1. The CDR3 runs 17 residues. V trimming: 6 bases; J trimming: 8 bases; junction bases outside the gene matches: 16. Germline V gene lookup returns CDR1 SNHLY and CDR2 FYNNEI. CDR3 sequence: CASRPLLRQGAQDEQFF. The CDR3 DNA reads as TGTGCCAGCAGGCCTCTCCTTCGACAGGGGGCGCAGGATGAGCAGTTCTTC.

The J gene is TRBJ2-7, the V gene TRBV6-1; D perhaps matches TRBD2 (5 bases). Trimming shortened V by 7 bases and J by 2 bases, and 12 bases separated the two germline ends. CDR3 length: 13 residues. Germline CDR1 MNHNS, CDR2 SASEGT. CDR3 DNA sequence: TGTGCCAGCACAGCGGACTTAGCCTACGAGCAGTACTTC. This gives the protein CASTADLAYEQYF.